This TCR beta chain was found in a study of regulatory and conventional T cells in RAG deficiency. There are 11 residues in the CDR3. V was clipped by 5 bases and J by 2 bases, with 6 bases between them. CDR1 is GTSNPN, CDR2 SVGIG, per germline (reference sequence). General observations from the study: Omenn patients showed >85% Treg-Tconv overlap and shorter CDR3 lengths. Shannon entropy fell and Simpson indices rose in RAG-deficient patients. These Omenn syndrome Treg sorts may hold peripherally activated cells instead.

Repertoires were generated with immunoSEQ multiplex PCR, while TCRdb's copy carries only in-frame clones and drops some. The table shows some 7,300 clones, with approximately 78% occurring only once. A remark on this clone: Its antigen is undetermined.

These data also featured in a second study, about regulatory T cells. As reported in that work: The primer mix had 52 TRBV and 13 TRBJ primers. In patients, unique TRB V-J pairs were restricted and V/J usage skewed, especially in Tregs.

The genes are TRBV30 and TRBJ1-1; D gene unclear. The sequenced material came from CD8+ T cells sorted from blood. This TCR was sampled from a human donor in good health. CDR3 residues: CAWVVNTEAFF. CDR3 nucleotide sequence: TGTGCCTGGGTGGTTAACACTGAAGCTTTCTTT.